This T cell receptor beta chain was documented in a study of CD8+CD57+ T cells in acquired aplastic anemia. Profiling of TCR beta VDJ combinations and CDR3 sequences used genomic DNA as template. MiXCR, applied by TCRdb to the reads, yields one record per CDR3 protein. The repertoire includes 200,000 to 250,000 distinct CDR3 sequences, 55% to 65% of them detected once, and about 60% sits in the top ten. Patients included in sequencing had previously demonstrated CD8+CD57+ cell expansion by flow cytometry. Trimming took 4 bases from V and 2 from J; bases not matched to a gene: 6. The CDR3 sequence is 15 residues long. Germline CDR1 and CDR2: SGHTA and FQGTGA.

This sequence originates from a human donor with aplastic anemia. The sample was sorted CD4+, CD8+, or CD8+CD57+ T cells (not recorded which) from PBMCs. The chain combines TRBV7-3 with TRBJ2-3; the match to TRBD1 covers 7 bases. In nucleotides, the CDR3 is TGTGCCAGCAGCTCGGGACAGCACCTCACAGATACGCAGTATTTT. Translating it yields CASSSGQHLTDTQYF.